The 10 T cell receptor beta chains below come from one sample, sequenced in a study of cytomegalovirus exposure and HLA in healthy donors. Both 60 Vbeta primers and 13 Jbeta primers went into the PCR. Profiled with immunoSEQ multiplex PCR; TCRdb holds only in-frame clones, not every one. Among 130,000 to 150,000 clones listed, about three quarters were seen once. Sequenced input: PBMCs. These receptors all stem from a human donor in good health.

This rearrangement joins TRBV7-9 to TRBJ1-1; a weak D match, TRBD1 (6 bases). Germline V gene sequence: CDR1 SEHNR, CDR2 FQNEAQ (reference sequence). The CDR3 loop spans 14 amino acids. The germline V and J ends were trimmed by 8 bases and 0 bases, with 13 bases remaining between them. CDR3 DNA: TGTGCCAGCTTCCTGGGACAACTGAACACTGAAGCTTTCTTT. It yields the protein CASFLGQLNTEAFF.

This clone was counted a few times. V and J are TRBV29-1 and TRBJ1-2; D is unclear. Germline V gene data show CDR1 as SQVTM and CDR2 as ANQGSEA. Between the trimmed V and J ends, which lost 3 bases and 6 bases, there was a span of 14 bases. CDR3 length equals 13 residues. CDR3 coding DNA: TGCAGCGTTGAGGCACCGGGATTTCATGGCTACACCTTC. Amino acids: CSVEAPGFHGYTF.

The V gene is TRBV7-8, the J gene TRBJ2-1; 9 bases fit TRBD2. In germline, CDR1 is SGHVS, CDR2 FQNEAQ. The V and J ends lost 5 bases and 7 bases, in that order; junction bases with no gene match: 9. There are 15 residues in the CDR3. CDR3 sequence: CASSRGRAGQNEQFF. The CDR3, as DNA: TGTGCCAGCAGCCGCGGGAGGGCCGGGCAGAATGAGCAGTTCTTC.

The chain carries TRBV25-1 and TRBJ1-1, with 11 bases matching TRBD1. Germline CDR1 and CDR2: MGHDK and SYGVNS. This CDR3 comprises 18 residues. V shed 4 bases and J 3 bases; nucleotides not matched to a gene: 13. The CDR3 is CASSGGGAWTGGHTEAFF. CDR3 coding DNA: TGTGCCAGCAGTGGAGGTGGGGCATGGACAGGGGGCCACACTGAAGCTTTCTTT.

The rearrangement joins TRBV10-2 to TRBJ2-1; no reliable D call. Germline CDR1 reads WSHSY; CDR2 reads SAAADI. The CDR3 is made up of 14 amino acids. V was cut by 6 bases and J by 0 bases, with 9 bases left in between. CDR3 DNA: TGCGCCAGCAGCGACTTCAGCTCCTACAATGAGCAGTTCTTC. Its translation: CASSDFSSYNEQFF.

The CDR3 DNA is TGCGCCAGCAGCCCCTATACCGGGACTAGCGGGGGGGTTTACAATGAGCAGTTCTTC. Translation: CASSPYTGTSGGVYNEQFF. The chain carries TRBV5-1 and TRBJ2-1; 16 nucleotides align to TRBD2. The CDR3 contains 19 residues. CDR1 and CDR2 from the germline V gene are SGHRS and YFSETQ. The V gene end was trimmed by 4 bases and the J gene end by 4 bases; junction bases not matched to a gene: 11.

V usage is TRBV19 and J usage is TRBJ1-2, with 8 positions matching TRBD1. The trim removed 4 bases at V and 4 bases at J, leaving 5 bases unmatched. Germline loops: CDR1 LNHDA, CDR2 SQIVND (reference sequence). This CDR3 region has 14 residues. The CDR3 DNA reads TGTGCCAGTAGTACGCAGGGGGCTCCCTATGGCTACACCTTC. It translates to CASSTQGAPYGYTF.

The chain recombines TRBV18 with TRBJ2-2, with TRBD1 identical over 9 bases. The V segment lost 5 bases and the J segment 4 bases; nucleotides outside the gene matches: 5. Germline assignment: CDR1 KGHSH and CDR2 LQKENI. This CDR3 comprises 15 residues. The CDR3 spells CASSRTGDGTGELFF. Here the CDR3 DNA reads TGTGCCAGCTCAAGGACAGGGGACGGCACCGGGGAGCTGTTTTTT. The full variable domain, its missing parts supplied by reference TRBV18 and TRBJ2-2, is NAGVMQNPRHLVRRRGQEARLRCSPMKGHSHVYWYRQLPEEGLKFMVYLQKENIIDESGMPKERFSAEFPKEGPSILRIQQVVRGDSAAYFCASSRTGDGTGELFFGEGSRLTVL.

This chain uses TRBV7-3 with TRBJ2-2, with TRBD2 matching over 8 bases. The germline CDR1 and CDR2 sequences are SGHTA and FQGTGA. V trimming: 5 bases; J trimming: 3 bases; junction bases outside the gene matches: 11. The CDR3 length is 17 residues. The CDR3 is CASSPRVGLVDTGELFF. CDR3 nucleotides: TGTGCCAGCAGCCCTCGGGTGGGACTAGTTGACACCGGGGAGCTGTTTTTT.

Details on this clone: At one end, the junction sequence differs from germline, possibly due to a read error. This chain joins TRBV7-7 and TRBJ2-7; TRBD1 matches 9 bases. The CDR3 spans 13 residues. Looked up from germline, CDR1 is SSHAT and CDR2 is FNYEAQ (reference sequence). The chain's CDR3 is CASSRDREGEQYF. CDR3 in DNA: TGTGCTAGCAGCCGGGACAGGGAAGGCGAGCAGTACTTC.